This TCR beta chain was found in a study of OX40 agonist ivuxolimab in advanced cancers. Study at large: At 0.01 to 10 mg/kg, ivuxolimab was administered intravenously to patients every 2 weeks.

General study findings and limits: Relatively little clonal expansion, among the lowest observed, appeared in partial responders at 0.1-3.0 mg/kg. Antigen specificity of clonally expanded peripheral T cells was not established.

Details on this clone: Its target is unknown.

The method was immunoSEQ multiplex PCR; TCRdb's version includes in-frame clones alone and lacks a portion of them. The table includes about 41,000 clones, over 75% detected once. Between the trimmed V and J ends, which lost 2 bases and 4 bases, there was a span of 18 bases. CDR1 and CDR2 from the germline V gene are SGHDT and YYEEEE. This CDR3 contains 16 residues. The clonotype originates from an adult with an advanced solid tumor such as melanoma, head and neck, liver or kidney cancer. Specimen: CD4+ or CD8+ T cells sorted from blood, collected in a trial of the OX40 agonist ivuxolimab. The V call is TRBV5-6, the J call TRBJ1-2; maybe TRBD1 (6 bases). CDR3 in amino acids: CASSFPEDSPIYGYTF. CDR3 sequence (DNA): TGTGCCAGCAGCTTCCCGGAGGACAGCCCTATCTATGGCTACACCTTC.